This TCR beta chain was documented in a study of blood T cell repertoires in COVID-19. Study context: Samples taken during acute and convalescent COVID-19 were collected in the United States, Italy and Spain. The analysed material was cDNA or gDNA that came from T cells, B-cell-depleted T cells, or PBMCs.

This CDR3 has 14 amino acids. V was pared by 10 bases and J by 1 base, with 16 bases between. Germline CDR1 reads SNHLY; CDR2 reads FYNNEI. Source study methods: Scientists estimated how many nucleated cells there were by amplifying reference gene primers. Assay used: immunoSEQ multiplex PCR; TCRdb lists only in-frame clones, some missing. That table furnishes V, J and clone size, whereas the DNA furnished D and trimming. This sample has about 120,000 clones, with over 60% found just once. Sequencing used peripheral blood. V usage is TRBV2 and J usage is TRBJ1-1; the D gene is possibly TRBD1 (6 bases). The origin of this receptor is an elderly woman with acute or convalescent COVID-19. The CDR3 coding sequence is TGTGCCAACCCACAGGGATCGGGGAACACTGAAGCTTTCTTT. The encoded protein is CANPQGSGNTEAFF.